This TCR beta chain is from a study of blood T cell repertoires in COVID-19. Across the whole study: From the United States, Italy and Spain came samples of acute and convalescent COVID-19. T cells, B-cell-depleted T cells, or PBMCs provided the cDNA or gDNA that served as material.

As originally analysed: Amplification from reference gene primers served as the basis for estimated nucleated cell counts. Libraries were prepared by immunoSEQ multiplex PCR; TCRdb keeps only in-frame clonotypes and omits some of them. The V and J calls and the clone size are those of that table, but D and trimming were determined from the DNA. The table lists about 200,000 clones, around 83% of them singletons. V lost 7 bases to trimming and J lost 4 bases, with 19 bases between them. This CDR3 has 15 residues. Per the germline V gene, CDR1 is MDHEN and CDR2 is SYDVKM. The specimen sequenced was peripheral blood. V usage is TRBV28 and J usage is TRBJ2-5; weak D call: TRBD2 (5 bases). The TCR originated in an elderly woman with acute or convalescent COVID-19. CDR3 region: CASTQGLVRGETQYF. CDR3 nucleotides: TGTGCCAGCACCCAAGGACTGGTCCGGGGAGAGACCCAGTACTTC.